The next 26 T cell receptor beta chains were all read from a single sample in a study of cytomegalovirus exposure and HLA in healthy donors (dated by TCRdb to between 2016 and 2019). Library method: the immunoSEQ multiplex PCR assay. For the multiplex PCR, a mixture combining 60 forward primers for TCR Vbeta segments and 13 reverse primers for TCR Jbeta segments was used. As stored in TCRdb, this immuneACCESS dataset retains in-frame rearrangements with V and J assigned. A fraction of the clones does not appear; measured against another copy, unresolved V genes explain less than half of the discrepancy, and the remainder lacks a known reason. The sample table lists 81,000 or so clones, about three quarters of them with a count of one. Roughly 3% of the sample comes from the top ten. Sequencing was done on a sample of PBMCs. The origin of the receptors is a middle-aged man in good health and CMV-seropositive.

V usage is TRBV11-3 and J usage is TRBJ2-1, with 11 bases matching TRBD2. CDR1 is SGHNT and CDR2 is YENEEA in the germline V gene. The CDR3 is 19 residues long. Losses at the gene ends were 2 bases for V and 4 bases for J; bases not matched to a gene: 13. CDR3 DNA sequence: TGTGCCAGCAGCTTAAGGGGGGGGACCGGGACTAGCGGTTACAATGAGCAGTTCTTC. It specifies CASSLRGGTGTSGYNEQFF. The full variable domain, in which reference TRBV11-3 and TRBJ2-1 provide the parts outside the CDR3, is EAGVVQSPRYKIIEKKQPVAFWCNPISGHNTLYWYLQNLGQGPELLIRYENEEAVDDSQLPKDRFSAERLKGVDSTLKIQPAELGDSAVYLCASSLRGGTGTSGYNEQFFGPGTRLTVL.

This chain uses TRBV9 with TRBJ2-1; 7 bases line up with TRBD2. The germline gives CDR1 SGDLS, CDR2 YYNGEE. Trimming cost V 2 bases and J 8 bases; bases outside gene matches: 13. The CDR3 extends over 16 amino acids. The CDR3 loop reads CASSVSGGGSWDEQFF. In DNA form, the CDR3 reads TGTGCCAGCAGCGTTTCGGGCGGCGGGAGTTGGGATGAGCAGTTCTTC.

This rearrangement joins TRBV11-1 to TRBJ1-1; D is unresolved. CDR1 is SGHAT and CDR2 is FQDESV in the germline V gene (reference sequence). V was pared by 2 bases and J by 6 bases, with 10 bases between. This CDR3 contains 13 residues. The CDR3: CASSLYQRAEAFF. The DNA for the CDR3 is TGTGCCAGCAGCTTATATCAGAGGGCTGAAGCTTTCTTT.

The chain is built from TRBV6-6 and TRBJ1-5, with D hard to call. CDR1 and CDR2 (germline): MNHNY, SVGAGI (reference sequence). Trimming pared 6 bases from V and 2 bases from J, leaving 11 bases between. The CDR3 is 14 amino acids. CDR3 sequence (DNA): TGTGCCAGCAGGCCGATAGAGCGCAATCAGCCCCAGCATTTT. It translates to CASRPIERNQPQHF.

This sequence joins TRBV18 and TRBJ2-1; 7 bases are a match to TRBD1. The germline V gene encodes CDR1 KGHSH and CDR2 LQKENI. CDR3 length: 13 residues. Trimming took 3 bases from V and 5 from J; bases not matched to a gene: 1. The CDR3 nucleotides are TGTGCCAGCTCACCCGGACAGGACAATGAGCAGTTCTTC. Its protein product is CASSPGQDNEQFF.

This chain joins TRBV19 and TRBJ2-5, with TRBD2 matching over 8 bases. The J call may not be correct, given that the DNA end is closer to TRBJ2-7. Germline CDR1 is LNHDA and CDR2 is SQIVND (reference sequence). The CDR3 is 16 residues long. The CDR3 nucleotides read TGTGCCAGTAGTACCCTCACTAGCGGAGGCTCCTACGAGCAGTACTTC. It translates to CASSTLTSGGSYEQYF.

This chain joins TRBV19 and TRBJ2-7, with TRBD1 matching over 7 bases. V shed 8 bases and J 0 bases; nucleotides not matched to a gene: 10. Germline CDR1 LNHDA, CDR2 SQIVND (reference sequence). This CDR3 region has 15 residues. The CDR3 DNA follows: TGTGCCAGTGGGACACAGGGGCGCCTCTCCTACGAGCAGTACTTC. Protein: CASGTQGRLSYEQYF.

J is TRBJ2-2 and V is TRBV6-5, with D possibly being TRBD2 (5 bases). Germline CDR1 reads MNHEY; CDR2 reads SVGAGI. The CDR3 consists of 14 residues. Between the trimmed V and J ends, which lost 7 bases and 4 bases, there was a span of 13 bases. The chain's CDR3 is CASTQDWLTGELFF. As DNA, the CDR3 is TGTGCCAGCACCCAGGACTGGCTCACCGGGGAGCTGTTTTTT.

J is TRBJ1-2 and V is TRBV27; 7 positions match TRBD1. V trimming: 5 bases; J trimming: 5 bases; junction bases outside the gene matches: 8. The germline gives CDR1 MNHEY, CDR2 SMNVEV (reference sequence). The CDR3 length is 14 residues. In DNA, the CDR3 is TGTGCCAGCAGTACCACCAGGGGGGATTATGGCTACACCTTC. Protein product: CASSTTRGDYGYTF.

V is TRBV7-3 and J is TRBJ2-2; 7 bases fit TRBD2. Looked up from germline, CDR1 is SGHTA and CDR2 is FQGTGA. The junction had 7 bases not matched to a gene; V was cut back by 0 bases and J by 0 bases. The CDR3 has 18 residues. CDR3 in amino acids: CASSLTLAEDANTGELFF. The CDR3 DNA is TGTGCCAGCAGCTTAACGCTAGCGGAAGATGCGAACACCGGGGAGCTGTTTTTT.

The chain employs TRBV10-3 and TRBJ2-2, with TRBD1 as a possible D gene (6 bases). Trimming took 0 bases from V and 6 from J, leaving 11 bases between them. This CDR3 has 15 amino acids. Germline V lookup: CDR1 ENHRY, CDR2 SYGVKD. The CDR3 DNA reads TGTGCCATCAGTGAGTCGCGACAGGTCTCCGGGGAGCTGTTTTTT. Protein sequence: CAISESRQVSGELFF.

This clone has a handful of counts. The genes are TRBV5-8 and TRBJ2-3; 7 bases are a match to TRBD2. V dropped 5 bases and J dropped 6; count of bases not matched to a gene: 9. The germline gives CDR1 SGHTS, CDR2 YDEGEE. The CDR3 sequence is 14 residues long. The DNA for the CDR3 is TGTGCCAGCAGTCTGGGAGGGTACCGGGATACGCAGTATTTT. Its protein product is CASSLGGYRDTQYF.

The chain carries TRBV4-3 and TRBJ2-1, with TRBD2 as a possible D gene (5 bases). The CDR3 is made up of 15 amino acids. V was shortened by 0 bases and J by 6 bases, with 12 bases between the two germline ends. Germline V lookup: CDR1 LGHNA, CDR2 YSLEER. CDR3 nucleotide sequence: TGCGCCAGCAGCCAAGACGAGGGTATCTCCAATGAGCAGTTCTTC. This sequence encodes CASSQDEGISNEQFF.

CDR3 DNA: TGTGCCAGCAGCTTAGTCTTCGGGACACTTTCCTACGAGCAGTACTTC. Translation: CASSLVFGTLSYEQYF. The chain couples TRBV7-2 to TRBJ2-7, with D tentatively TRBD1 (6 bases). CDR3 length: 16 residues. Germline CDR1 is SGHTA and CDR2 is FQGNSA. V lost 1 base to trimming and J lost 1 base, with 14 bases between them.

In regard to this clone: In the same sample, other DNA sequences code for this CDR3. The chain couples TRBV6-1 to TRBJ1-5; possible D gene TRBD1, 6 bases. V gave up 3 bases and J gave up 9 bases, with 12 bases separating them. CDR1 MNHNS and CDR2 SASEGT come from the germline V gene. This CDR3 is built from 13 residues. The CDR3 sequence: CASSEGALLPQHF. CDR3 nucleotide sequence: TGTGCCAGCAGTGAGGGGGCTCTGTTGCCCCAGCATTTT.

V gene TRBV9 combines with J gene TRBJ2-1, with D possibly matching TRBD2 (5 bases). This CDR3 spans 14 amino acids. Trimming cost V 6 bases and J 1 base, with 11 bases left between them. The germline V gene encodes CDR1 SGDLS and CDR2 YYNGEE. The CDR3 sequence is CASNRSGSYNEQFF. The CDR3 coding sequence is TGTGCCAGCAACCGCAGCGGTTCCTACAATGAGCAGTTCTTC.

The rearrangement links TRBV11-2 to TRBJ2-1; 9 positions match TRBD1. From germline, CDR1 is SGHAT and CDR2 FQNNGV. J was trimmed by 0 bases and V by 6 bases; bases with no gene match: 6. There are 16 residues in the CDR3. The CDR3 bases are TGTGCCAGCAGAACAGGACAGGGGAGCTCCTACAATGAGCAGTTCTTC. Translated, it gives CASRTGQGSSYNEQFF.

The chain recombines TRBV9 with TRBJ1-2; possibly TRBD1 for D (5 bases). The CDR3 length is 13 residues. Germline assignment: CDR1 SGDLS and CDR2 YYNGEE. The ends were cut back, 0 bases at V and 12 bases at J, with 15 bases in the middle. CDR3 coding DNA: TGTGCCAGCAGCGTAGACAAGGGGACTATCAACACCTTC. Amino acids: CASSVDKGTINTF.

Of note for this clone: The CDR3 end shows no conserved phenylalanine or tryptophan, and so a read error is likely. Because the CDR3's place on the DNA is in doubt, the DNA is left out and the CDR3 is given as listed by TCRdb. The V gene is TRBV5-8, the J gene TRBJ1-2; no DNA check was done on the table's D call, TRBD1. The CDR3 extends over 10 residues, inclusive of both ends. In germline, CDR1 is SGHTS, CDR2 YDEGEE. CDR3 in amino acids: CASSLGGTDL.

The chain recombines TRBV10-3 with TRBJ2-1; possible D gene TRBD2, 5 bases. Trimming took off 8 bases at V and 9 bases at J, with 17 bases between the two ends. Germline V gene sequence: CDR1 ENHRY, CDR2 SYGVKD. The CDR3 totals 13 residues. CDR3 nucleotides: TGTGCCATCGAGGGCCAGGAAAAAAGTGAGCAGTTCTTC. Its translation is CAIEGQEKSEQFF.

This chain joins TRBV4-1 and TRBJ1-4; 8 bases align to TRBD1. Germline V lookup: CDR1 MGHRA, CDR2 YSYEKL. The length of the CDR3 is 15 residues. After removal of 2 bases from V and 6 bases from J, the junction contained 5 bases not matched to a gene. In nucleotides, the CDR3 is TGCGCCAGCAGCCAACCTGGACAGGGAGATGAAAAACTGTTTTTT. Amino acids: CASSQPGQGDEKLFF.

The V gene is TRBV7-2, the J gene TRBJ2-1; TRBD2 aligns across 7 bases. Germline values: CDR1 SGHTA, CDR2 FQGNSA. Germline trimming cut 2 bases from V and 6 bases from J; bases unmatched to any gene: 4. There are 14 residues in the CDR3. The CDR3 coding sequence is TGTGCCAGCAGCTTAAACCTAGCGGCCAATGAGCAGTTCTTC. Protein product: CASSLNLAANEQFF. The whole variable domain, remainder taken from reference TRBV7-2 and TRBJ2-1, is GAGVSQSPSNKVTEKGKDVELRCDPISGHTALYWYRQSLGQGLEFLIYFQGNSAPDKSGLPSDRFSAERTGGSVSTLTIQRTQQEDSAVYLCASSLNLAANEQFFGPGTRLTVL.

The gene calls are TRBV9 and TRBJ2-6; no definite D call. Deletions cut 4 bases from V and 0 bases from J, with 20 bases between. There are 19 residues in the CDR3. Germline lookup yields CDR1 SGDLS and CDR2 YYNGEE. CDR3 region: CASSHSFVSRYSGANVLTF. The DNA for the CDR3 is TGTGCCAGCAGCCATTCGTTTGTTAGCAGATACTCTGGGGCCAACGTCCTGACTTTC.

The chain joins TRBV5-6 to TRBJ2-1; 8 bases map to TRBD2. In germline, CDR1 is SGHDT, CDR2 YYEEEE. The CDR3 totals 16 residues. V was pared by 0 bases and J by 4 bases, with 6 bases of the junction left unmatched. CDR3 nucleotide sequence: TGTGCCAGCAGCTTGGGACTAGCGTTTTTATACAATGAGCAGTTCTTC. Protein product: CASSLGLAFLYNEQFF.

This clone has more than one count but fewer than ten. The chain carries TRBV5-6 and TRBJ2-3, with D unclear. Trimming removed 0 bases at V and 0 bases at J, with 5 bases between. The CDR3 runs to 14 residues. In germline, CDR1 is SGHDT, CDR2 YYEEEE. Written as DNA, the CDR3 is TGTGCCAGCAGCTTGGGGGCTAGCACAGATACGCAGTATTTT. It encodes CASSLGASTDTQYF.

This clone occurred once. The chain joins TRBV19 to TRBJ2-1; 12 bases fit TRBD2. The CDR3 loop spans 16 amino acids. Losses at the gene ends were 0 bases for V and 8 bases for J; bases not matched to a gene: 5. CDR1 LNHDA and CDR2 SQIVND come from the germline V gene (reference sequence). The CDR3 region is CASSIDETSGSDEQFF. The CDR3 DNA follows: TGTGCCAGTAGTATAGATGAGACTAGCGGGAGCGATGAGCAGTTCTTC.